A selection of T cell receptor beta chains follows, all from one sample in a study of early T cells in non-severe SARS-CoV-2 infection. TCRdb re-called the 5' RACE reads with MiXCR, one entry per CDR3 protein. The table includes some 87,000 distinct CDR3 sequences, roughly 13% detected once. Sequenced input: whole blood. These receptors all come from an adult who was a healthcare worker with PCR-confirmed SARS-CoV-2 infection or an uninfected control (not recorded which). Both conserved end residues are trimmed from each CDR3. Expanded clones are given a class, and other clones once, few, many or no size at all.

>TRBJ1-1|many|TRBV24-1
ATSDPRQANEAF
>TRBJ2-3|NA|TRBV7-2
VSSFRGPTDTQY
>TRBJ1-1|few|TRBV10-3
AISGGQGGEMNTEAF
>TRBJ1-1|few|TRBV12-3/TRBV12-4
ASTSTGNTEAF
>TRBJ1-2|NA|TRBV6-2/TRBV6-3
ASSNRDKYYGYT
>TRBJ1-4|few|TRBV4-2
ASSQDLGLF
>TRBJ2-2|NA|TRBV27
ASSLIGGELF
>TRBJ2-7|NA|TRBV6-1
ASREPSYEQY
>TRBJ2-2|many|TRBV29-1
SVGRGSTGELF
>TRBJ2-7|many|TRBV6-2/TRBV6-3
ASSYSVLVDEQY
>TRBJ2-1|few|TRBV20-1
SATREVYNEQF
>TRBJ1-1|NA|TRBV18
ASSLSPGKEDF
>TRBJ2-7|many|TRBV30
AWSVVGTSGAQY
>TRBJ2-3|few|TRBV19
ASSTQLGDTQY
>TRBJ1-1|many|TRBV3-1
ASSQLPGQLNTEAF
>TRBJ1-1|NA|TRBV12-3/TRBV12-4
ASSLELMNTEAF
>TRBJ2-1|many|TRBV7-2
ASSFGRNNLQF
>TRBJ2-5|few|TRBV28
ASSLRQTLETQY
>TRBJ1-2|many|TRBV29-1
SVRGRYGYT
>TRBJ2-7|NA|TRBV7-2
ASSLPPGTGKLYEQY
>TRBJ2-7|NA|TRBV9
ASSVDLEGTQY
>TRBJ2-7|NA|TRBV28
ASSHERGLWESSYEQY
>TRBJ1-1|many|TRBV9
ASSVEMNTEAF
>TRBJ2-1|many|TRBV10-3
AISPGTGKTYEQF
>TRBJ2-1|NA|TRBV9
VSSVANEQF